This TCR beta chain was found in a study of Graves' ophthalmopathy and Graves' hyperthyroidism. The germline V gene encodes CDR1 DFQATT and CDR2 SNEGSKA (reference sequence). The CDR3 is 12 residues long. V was clipped by 0 bases and J by 9 bases, with 9 bases between them. RNA transcripts were the template, and TCR beta CDR3 regions were amplified from them. In the first round, RT-PCR was carried out with HTBI primers, and a multiplex PCR formed the second round. TCRdb re-derived calls from the multiplex PCR reads in MiXCR, one entry per CDR3 protein. The data contain 450,000 to 600,000 distinct CDR3 sequences, about 40% of them singletons. Orbital computed tomography and thyroid ultrasound, along with TRAb, serum thyroxine and clinical symptoms, underpinned diagnosis.

The chain employs TRBV20-1 and TRBJ1-5; D gene uncertain. This TCR was recovered from an adult man with Graves' hyperthyroidism. The sample consisted of peripheral blood or thyroid tissue (not recorded which). CDR3: CSARDLGRPQHF. DNA of the CDR3: TGCAGTGCTAGAGATCTTGGACGGCCCCAGCATTTT.